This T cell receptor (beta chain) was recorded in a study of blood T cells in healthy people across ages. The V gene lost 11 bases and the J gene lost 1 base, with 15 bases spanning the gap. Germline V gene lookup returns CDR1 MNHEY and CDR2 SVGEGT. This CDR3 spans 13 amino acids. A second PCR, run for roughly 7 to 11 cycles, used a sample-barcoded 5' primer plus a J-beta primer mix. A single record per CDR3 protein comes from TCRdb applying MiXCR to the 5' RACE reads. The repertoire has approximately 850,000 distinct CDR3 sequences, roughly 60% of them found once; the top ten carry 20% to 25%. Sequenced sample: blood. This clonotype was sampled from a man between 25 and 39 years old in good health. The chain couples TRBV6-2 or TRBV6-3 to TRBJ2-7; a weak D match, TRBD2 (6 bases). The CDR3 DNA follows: TGTGCCTGCGGGGCAGGACCATCCTACGAGCAGTACTTC. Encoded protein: CACGAGPSYEQYF.